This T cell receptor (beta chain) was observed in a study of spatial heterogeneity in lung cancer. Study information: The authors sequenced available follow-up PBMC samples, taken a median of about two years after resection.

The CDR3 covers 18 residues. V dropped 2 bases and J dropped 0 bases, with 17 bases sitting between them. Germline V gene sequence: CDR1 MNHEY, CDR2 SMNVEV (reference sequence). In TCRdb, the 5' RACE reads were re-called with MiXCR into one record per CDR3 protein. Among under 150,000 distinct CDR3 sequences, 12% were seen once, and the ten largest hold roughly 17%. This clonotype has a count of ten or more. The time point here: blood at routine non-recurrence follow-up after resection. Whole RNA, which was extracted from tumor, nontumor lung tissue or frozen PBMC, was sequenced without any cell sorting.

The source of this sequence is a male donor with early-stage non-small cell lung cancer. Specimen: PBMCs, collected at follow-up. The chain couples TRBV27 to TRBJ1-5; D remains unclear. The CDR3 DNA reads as TGTGCCAGCAGTTTACTAATCCCACAGCCCAATAGCAATCAGCCCCAGCATTTT. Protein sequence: CASSLLIPQPNSNQPQHF.